The clone carrying this T cell receptor (beta chain) was recorded only once. These data originate in a study of blood T cell repertoires in COVID-19. The germline CDR1 and CDR2 sequences are SGHRS and YFSETQ. The junction had 5 bases not matched to a gene; V was cut back by 4 bases and J by 2 bases. The CDR3 contains 14 residues. Categorization into cohorts depended on clinical history that participants reported. Either two negative PCRs, clearance, or symptom resolution qualified Cohort 3 donors as recovered. Authors' processing steps: Reference gene primer amplification yielded estimated nucleated cell counts. Repertoires were generated with immunoSEQ multiplex PCR, while TCRdb's copy carries only in-frame clones and drops some. V and J calls and clone size are copied from that table; D and trimming were computed from the DNA. The sample lists around 160,000 clones, roughly 88% occurring once.

The sequenced sample consisted of PBMCs or T cells enriched from blood (not recorded which). The TCR was taken from a woman aged 55 to 70 who had recovered from COVID-19. The chain joins TRBV5-1 to TRBJ2-5; TRBD1 matches 7 bases. Here the CDR3 DNA reads TGCGCCAGCAGCCCGGGACAGCCACAAGAGACCCAGTACTTC. The encoded protein is CASSPGQPQETQYF.